Shown below are 20 T cell receptor beta chains from a single sample sequenced in a study of blood T cell repertoires in COVID-19. TCRdb's table, derived via immunoSEQ multiplex PCR, lists solely in-frame clones and lacks some. The sample shows tens of thousands of clones, 70% to 90% of them seen only once. Material for sequencing was peripheral blood. The receptors shown here come from a man between 65 and 80 years old with acute or convalescent COVID-19.

The chain carries TRBV4-1 and TRBJ2-3; TRBD2 matches at 8 bases. CDR3 size: 17 residues. Per the germline V gene, CDR1 is MGHRA and CDR2 is YSYEKL. The V segment lost 0 bases and the J segment 5 bases; nucleotides outside the gene matches: 10. In nucleotides, the CDR3 is TGCGCCAGCAGCCAAGACCCTAACGGGGGGGCTTTAGATACGCAGTATTTT. This codes for CASSQDPNGGALDTQYF.

The chain uses TRBV7-9 and TRBJ1-2; the match to TRBD1 covers 11 bases. The CDR3 has 14 residues. Germline V lookup: CDR1 SEHNR, CDR2 FQNEAQ (reference sequence). Unmatched junction bases numbered 5, after V lost 2 bases and J lost 9 bases. The CDR3 DNA is TGTGCCAGCAGCTTATTCGGACAGGGGGCACGCTACACCTTC. It is translated as CASSLFGQGARYTF.

The genes are TRBV3-1 (or the pseudogene TRBV3-2) and TRBJ1-2; TRBD1 agrees at 7 bases. The ends lost 0 bases at V and 8 bases at J; junction bases unmatched: 9. Germline V gene data show CDR1 as LGHDT and CDR2 as YNNKEL (reference sequence). The CDR3 consists of 15 residues. The CDR3 DNA reads as TGTGCCAGCAGCCAAGATTCCGGACAGGCTTTCGGCTACACCTTC. Protein: CASSQDSGQAFGYTF.

This clone appeared once. The V gene is TRBV7-8, the J gene TRBJ1-1, with a tentative D call TRBD1 (5 bases). Germline V gives CDR1 SGHVS, CDR2 FQNEAQ. The CDR3 covers 16 residues. The V gene lost 4 bases and the J gene lost 5 bases, with 20 bases spanning the gap. The CDR3 DNA follows: TGTGCCAGCAGCTCCTCAAGCCGGGGCCGGGGGACTGAAGCTTTCTTT. As protein: CASSSSSRGRGTEAFF.

The V and J genes are TRBV18 and TRBJ1-1; a possible D gene is TRBD1 (5 bases). CDR1 is KGHSH and CDR2 is LQKENI in the germline V gene. The CDR3 has 15 amino acids. V shed 0 bases and J shed 1 base, with 9 bases lying between them. CDR3 sequence reads: CASSPPGLRNTEAFF. The DNA of the CDR3 is TGTGCCAGCTCACCACCGGGACTACGGAACACTGAAGCTTTCTTT.

V and J are TRBV10-3 and TRBJ2-3, with D possibly TRBD1 on 6 matching bases. The CDR3 spans 14 residues. Germline values: CDR1 ENHRY, CDR2 SYGVKD. The V end lost 10 bases, the J end lost 0 bases, and 14 bases lay between the germline ends. CDR3 protein: CANSYQGSTDTQYF. The CDR3 DNA is TGTGCCAACTCCTACCAGGGGAGCACAGATACGCAGTATTTT.

The rearrangement uses TRBV6-5 and TRBJ2-3; 8 nucleotides match TRBD1. The V segment lost 7 bases and the J segment 4 bases; nucleotides outside the gene matches: 7. This CDR3 has 14 amino acids. The germline V gene has CDR1 MNHEY and CDR2 SVGAGI. In DNA form, the CDR3 reads TGTGCCAGCACCTCCGGACAGGGATCAGATACGCAGTATTTT. Its protein is CASTSGQGSDTQYF.

The CDR3 reads CASSLEGDPYNEQFF. The CDR3 DNA is TGCGCCAGCAGCTTGGAGGGGGATCCCTACAATGAGCAGTTCTTC. J is TRBJ2-1 and V is TRBV5-1, with D perhaps TRBD1 (6 bases). V gave up 0 bases and J gave up 2 bases, with 9 bases separating them. From germline, CDR1 is SGHRS and CDR2 YFSETQ. The CDR3 consists of 15 residues.

The chain carries TRBV5-1 and TRBJ2-5; 15 bases line up with TRBD2. Trimming took 4 bases from V and 0 from J; bases not matched to a gene: 16. Germline V gives CDR1 SGHRS, CDR2 YFSETQ. This CDR3 spans 21 amino acids. CDR3 loop: CASSPWGSGTSGGIDQETQYF. The CDR3 DNA sequence: TGCGCCAGCAGCCCCTGGGGATCCGGGACTAGCGGGGGGATCGACCAAGAGACCCAGTACTTC. Supplemented by reference TRBV5-1 and TRBJ2-5, the full variable domain reads KAGVTQTPRYLIKTRGQQVTLSCSPISGHRSVSWYQQTPGQGLQFLFEYFSETQRNKGNFPGRFSGRQFSNSRSEMNVSTLELGDSALYLCASSPWGSGTSGGIDQETQYFGPGTRLLVL.

About this clone itself: An end of the junction does not agree with germline; a read error may underlie this. The rearrangement links TRBV7-9 to TRBJ1-2; maybe TRBD1 (6 bases). Germline assignment: CDR1 SEHNR and CDR2 FQNEAQ (reference sequence). This CDR3 comprises 14 residues. DNA for the CDR3: TGCGCCAGCAGCTTCGGGGGGGCGCCCGGGGGCTACACCTTC. Amino acids: CASSFGGAPGGYTF. Full variable domain (remainder filled in from reference TRBV7-9 and TRBJ1-2): DTGVSQNPRHKITKRGQNVTFRCDPISEHNRLYWYRQTLGQGPEFLTYFQNEAQLEKSRLLSDRFSAERPKGSFSTLEIQRTEQGDSAMYLCASSFGGAPGGYTFGSGTRLTVV.

The chain has TRBV7-3 and TRBJ2-1; possibly TRBD1 for D (5 bases). Per the germline V gene, CDR1 is SGHTA and CDR2 is FQGTGA. V was pared by 4 bases and J by 1 base, with 11 bases between. CDR3 length: 15 residues. The CDR3 DNA sequence: TGTGCCAGCAGCTCTCCCAACAGGTCCTACAATGAGCAGTTCTTC. Residues: CASSSPNRSYNEQFF.

This clone was detected once. The chain links TRBV4-1 to TRBJ2-3, with 12 bases lining up with TRBD2. This CDR3 spans 17 amino acids. The germline V gene encodes CDR1 MGHRA and CDR2 YSYEKL. J lost 2 bases, V lost 4 bases, and 7 bases had no gene match. The CDR3 loop reads CASSLGLAGSDTDTQYF. Written as DNA, the CDR3 is TGCGCCAGCAGCCTCGGACTAGCGGGGTCAGACACAGATACGCAGTATTTT.

The chain is built from TRBV29-1 and TRBJ2-7; 9 bases are shared with TRBD2. The CDR3 covers 16 residues. Trimming removed 4 bases from V and 2 bases from J; junction bases left unmatched: 12. The germline V gene has CDR1 SQVTM and CDR2 ANQGSEA. The CDR3 nucleotides read TGCAGCGTTGCGGGGCTAGCGGGGAGACGGCCCTACGAGCAGTACTTC. This codes for CSVAGLAGRRPYEQYF.

V is TRBV5-1 and J is TRBJ2-2, with 9 nucleotides matching TRBD2. The CDR3 is 16 amino acids. After removal of 2 bases from V and 2 bases from J, the junction contained 4 bases not matched to a gene. Germline CDR1 is SGHRS and CDR2 is YFSETQ. In DNA, the CDR3 is TGCGCCAGCAGCTTACCTAGCGGGGCCAACACCGGGGAGCTGTTTTTT. Amino acids: CASSLPSGANTGELFF.

In DNA form, the CDR3 reads TGTGCCAGCAGTGACTGGCAGGGTTGGGCTTTCTTT. Encoded protein: CASSDWQGWAFF. The chain joins TRBV6-4 to TRBJ1-1, with TRBD1 as a possible D gene (5 bases). Trimming stripped 1 base from V and 11 bases from J, with 11 bases between. Germline V gene sequence: CDR1 MRHNA, CDR2 SNTAGT. This CDR3 spans 12 amino acids.

The chain couples TRBV19 to TRBJ2-7, with TRBD1 matching over 11 bases. J was trimmed by 4 bases and V by 3 bases; bases with no gene match: 8. The CDR3 spans 16 residues. Germline V gives CDR1 LNHDA, CDR2 SQIVND (reference sequence). The CDR3 sequence: CASSIRGQGARYEQYF. For the CDR3, the DNA is TGTGCCAGTAGTATTCGCGGACAGGGGGCTCGATACGAGCAGTACTTC.

The rearrangement links TRBV9 to TRBJ1-2, with no clear D. This CDR3 region has 12 residues. CDR1 SGDLS and CDR2 YYNGEE come from the germline V gene. V gave up 2 bases and J gave up 1 base, with 3 bases separating them. In DNA, the CDR3 is TGTGCCAGCAGCGTCAGTAACTATGGCTACACCTTC. Translated: CASSVSNYGYTF.

This rearrangement joins TRBV7-2 to TRBJ2-1, with a weak D call TRBD2 (5 bases). V was shortened by 1 base and J by 9 bases, with 7 bases between the two germline ends. The germline CDR1 and CDR2 sequences are SGHTA and FQGNSA. The CDR3 runs to 12 residues. CDR3 region: CASSLERGEQFF. The CDR3 nucleotides are TGTGCCAGCAGCTTAGAACGGGGTGAGCAGTTCTTC.

CDR3 sequence reads: CASSHWTSGGPFSTDTQYF. In DNA form, the CDR3 reads TGTGCCAGCAGCCATTGGACTAGCGGGGGGCCCTTTTCCACAGATACGCAGTATTTT. This chain uses TRBV3-1 (or the pseudogene TRBV3-2) with TRBJ2-3, with 14 nucleotides matching TRBD2. CDR3 size: 19 residues. Germline CDR1 reads LGHDT; CDR2 reads YNNKEL (reference sequence). With 3 bases clipped from V and 2 bases from J, the junction kept 10 bases outside the gene matches.

This sequence joins TRBV11-2 and TRBJ2-3; 7 nucleotides match TRBD2. V shed 5 bases, J shed 4 bases, and the junction held 12 bases outside the gene matches. The CDR3 totals 16 residues. From germline, CDR1 is SGHAT and CDR2 FQNNGV. Here the CDR3 reads CASSVGRGGGADTQYF. The DNA of the CDR3 is TGTGCCAGCAGCGTGGGGAGGGGCGGGGGAGCAGATACGCAGTATTTT.